These 27 T cell receptor beta chains originate from one sample sequenced in a study of cytomegalovirus exposure and HLA in healthy donors. 13 Jbeta primers and 60 Vbeta primers were used for the PCR. Only in-frame clones appear in the TCRdb table, and some are missing; sequencing was by immunoSEQ multiplex PCR. The sample has 150,000 to 200,000 clones; over 60% are singletons. The sequenced material came from PBMCs. The receptor source for this set is a man aged 35 to 55 in good health and CMV-seropositive.

V gene TRBV13 combines with J gene TRBJ1-1; D is unresolved. Germline V gene sequence: CDR1 PRHDT, CDR2 FYEKMQ (reference sequence). V was pared by 2 bases and J by 4 bases, with 17 bases between. The CDR3 sequence is 16 residues long. The CDR3 is CASSLPRNLERTEAFF. As DNA, the CDR3 is TGTGCCAGCAGCTTACCCAGGAACCTCGAACGCACTGAAGCTTTCTTT.

The chain employs TRBV7-3 and TRBJ2-1; 11 bases match TRBD2. There are 15 residues in the CDR3. Germline lookup yields CDR1 SGHTA and CDR2 FQGTGA. V shed 5 bases, J shed 4 bases, and the junction held 4 bases outside the gene matches. CDR3 amino acids: CASSPGTSGYNEQFF. In DNA form, the CDR3 reads TGTGCCAGCAGCCCAGGGACTAGCGGTTACAATGAGCAGTTCTTC. The entire variable domain, with the rest obtained from reference TRBV7-3 and TRBJ2-1, is as follows: GAGVSQTPSNKVTEKGKYVELRCDPISGHTALYWYRQSLGQGPEFLIYFQGTGAADDSGLPNDRFFAVRPEGSVSTLKIQRTERGDSAVYLCASSPGTSGYNEQFFGPGTRLTVL.

This chain links TRBV19 with TRBJ1-6; a weak D match, TRBD1 (5 bases). Trimming removed 0 bases from V and 9 bases from J, with 12 bases in between. Germline V gene lookup returns CDR1 LNHDA and CDR2 SQIVND (reference sequence). The CDR3 runs 15 residues. CDR3: CASSIDAGVGSPLHF. In DNA form, the CDR3 reads TGTGCCAGTAGTATAGATGCGGGGGTGGGTTCACCCCTCCACTTT.

This clone has only one observation. V usage is TRBV5-1 and J usage is TRBJ2-3, with D hard to call. This CDR3 contains 11 residues. Deletions cut 5 bases from V and 5 bases from J, with 6 bases between. Germline CDR1 SGHRS, CDR2 YFSETQ. The CDR3 nucleotides read TGCGCCAGCAGGAGAGAAGATACGCAGTATTTT. It specifies CASRREDTQYF. Full variable domain (remainder filled in from reference TRBV5-1 and TRBJ2-3): KAGVTQTPRYLIKTRGQQVTLSCSPISGHRSVSWYQQTPGQGLQFLFEYFSETQRNKGNFPGRFSGRQFSNSRSEMNVSTLELGDSALYLCASRREDTQYFGPGTRLTVL.

This chain connects TRBV6-1 to TRBJ2-3, with D possibly TRBD2 on 5 matching bases. This CDR3 spans 18 amino acids. Germline V lookup: CDR1 MNHNS, CDR2 SASEGT. V dropped 1 base and J dropped 0 bases, with 17 bases sitting between them. CDR3 bases: TGTGCCAGCAGTGAAGGGGCTGGAGCGAGCGGTAGCACAGATACGCAGTATTTT. Its protein product is CASSEGAGASGSTDTQYF.

The rearrangement uses TRBV7-8 and TRBJ2-2; D may be TRBD2 (6 bases). This CDR3 contains 18 residues. The germline V gene encodes CDR1 SGHVS and CDR2 FQNEAQ. V was shortened by 5 bases and J by 6 bases, with 25 bases between the two germline ends. CDR3 residues: CASSPLFSLRESSGELFF. The DNA for the CDR3 is TGTGCCAGCAGCCCCCTTTTCTCTTTACGGGAGTCTTCCGGGGAGCTGTTTTTT.

The chain joins TRBV4-2 to TRBJ2-2; 7 bases match TRBD2. Germline-derived CDR1 and CDR2 are LGHNA and YNFKEQ. The junction had 11 bases not matched to a gene; V was cut back by 6 bases and J by 7 bases. CDR3 length: 15 amino acids. Here the CDR3 reads CASRTRGLADGELFF. The CDR3 bases are TGTGCCAGCAGAACAAGGGGCCTAGCGGACGGGGAGCTGTTTTTT.

The chain has TRBV29-1 and TRBJ1-1, with D hard to call. The CDR3 has 13 amino acids. The V end lost 1 base, the J end lost 4 bases, and 10 bases lay between the germline ends. The germline gives CDR1 SQVTM, CDR2 ANQGSEA. CDR3 region: CSVEAGRVTEAFF. The DNA for the CDR3 is TGCAGCGTTGAAGCAGGCCGTGTCACTGAAGCTTTCTTT.

V is TRBV2 and J is TRBJ1-2, with TRBD1 matching 7 bases. The V and J ends lost 5 bases and 5 bases, in that order; junction bases with no gene match: 8. The germline V gene has CDR1 SNHLY and CDR2 FYNNEI. There are 14 residues in the CDR3. The CDR3 nucleotides read TGTGCCAGCAGTAACGAGGGGGCCGGATATGGCTACACCTTC. It specifies CASSNEGAGYGYTF.

This chain links TRBV5-4 with TRBJ2-1, with 9 bases fitting TRBD1. V lost 4 bases and J lost 4; bases outside the gene matches: 6. The CDR3 contains 15 residues. Looked up from germline, CDR1 is SGHNT and CDR2 is YYREEE (reference sequence). In DNA form, the CDR3 reads TGTGCCAGCAGCCTCCGGGACAGGGTTTACAATGAGCAGTTCTTC. It translates to CASSLRDRVYNEQFF. Drawing the rest from reference TRBV5-4 and TRBJ2-1, the complete variable domain is ETGVTQSPTHLIKTRGQQVTLRCSSQSGHNTVSWYQQALGQGPQFIFQYYREEENGRGNFPPRFSGLQFPNYSSELNVNALELDDSALYLCASSLRDRVYNEQFFGPGTRLTVL.

The V call is TRBV7-9, the J call TRBJ2-5, with 7 bases aligning to TRBD2. V dropped 1 base and J dropped 3; count of bases not matched to a gene: 5. Germline V lookup: CDR1 SEHNR, CDR2 FQNEAQ (reference sequence). CDR3 length equals 15 residues. The CDR3 bases are TGTGCCAGCAGCTTAGGGGTGCTAGCGGAAGAGACCCAGTACTTC. It codes for CASSLGVLAEETQYF.

The chain is built from TRBV9 and TRBJ2-5, with D hard to call. In germline, CDR1 is SGDLS, CDR2 YYNGEE. Trimming stripped 0 bases from V and 5 bases from J, with 14 bases between. The CDR3 spans 15 residues. The CDR3 region has the DNA TGTGCCAGCAGCGTAGATCCGACCCTAGAGGAGACCCAGTACTTC. Encoded protein: CASSVDPTLEETQYF.

This rearrangement joins TRBV5-1 to TRBJ2-7; possibly TRBD2 for D (6 bases). The V gene's germline CDR1 is SGHRS and CDR2 YFSETQ. The CDR3 is 16 amino acids. V lost 4 bases to trimming and J lost 2 bases, with 19 bases between them. In DNA form, the CDR3 reads TGCGCCAGCAGCAGGGTGCCCGGCGGAGGGGCCTACGAGCAGTACTTC. Residues: CASSRVPGGGAYEQYF.

This clone was seen only a few times. V is TRBV11-2 and J is TRBJ2-5; 7 positions agree with TRBD2. This CDR3 comprises 13 residues. J gave up 5 bases and V 7 bases, and 7 bases lay outside the gene matches. Germline assignment: CDR1 SGHAT and CDR2 FQNNGV. For the CDR3, the DNA is TGTGCCAGCACCTGGGGGGGAGGGGAGACCCAGTACTTC. Residues: CASTWGGGETQYF. The full variable domain, in which reference TRBV11-2 and TRBJ2-5 provide the parts outside the CDR3, is EAGVAQSPRYKIIEKRQSVAFWCNPISGHATLYWYQQILGQGPKLLIQFQNNGVVDDSQLPKDRFSAERLKGVDSTLKIQPAKLEDSAVYLCASTWGGGETQYFGPGTRLLVL.

CDR3 bases: TGTGCCAGCAGTAAGCCGAATCAGCCCCAGCATTTT. Protein sequence: CASSKPNQPQHF. V and J are TRBV6-5 and TRBJ1-5; D not certain. V lost 5 bases and J lost 4, with 6 bases in between. Germline CDR1 is MNHEY and CDR2 is SVGAGI. The CDR3 has 12 residues.

This sequence joins TRBV15 and TRBJ1-4; maybe TRBD1 (6 bases). From germline, CDR1 is LNHNV and CDR2 YYDKDF (reference sequence). The ends were cut back, 5 bases at V and 0 bases at J, with 10 bases in the middle. The CDR3 has 15 residues. DNA of the CDR3: TGTGCCACCAGCGGCAGGGGAGCAACTAATGAAAAACTGTTTTTT. This sequence encodes CATSGRGATNEKLFF.

V usage is TRBV18 and J usage is TRBJ2-3; 9 positions agree with TRBD1. V trimming: 6 bases; J trimming: 0 bases; junction bases outside the gene matches: 10. Per germline, CDR1 KGHSH and CDR2 LQKENI. The length of the CDR3 is 17 residues. CDR3: CASSPRATGGSTDTQYF. The CDR3 DNA reads TGTGCCAGCTCCCCCAGGGCGACAGGGGGTAGCACAGATACGCAGTATTTT.

The V call is TRBV28, the J call TRBJ1-5, with D possibly matching TRBD1 (6 bases). CDR3 length: 15 residues. The V and J ends lost 6 bases and 3 bases respectively, with 15 bases between them. From germline, CDR1 is MDHEN and CDR2 SYDVKM. CDR3 DNA sequence: TGTGCCAGCAGGATACAGGGAACTAACAATCAGCCCCAGCATTTT. This encodes CASRIQGTNNQPQHF.

The rearrangement uses TRBV2 and TRBJ1-1; D call uncertain. The germline V gene encodes CDR1 SNHLY and CDR2 FYNNEI. The length of the CDR3 is 12 residues. V was clipped by 2 bases and J by 4 bases, with 5 bases between them. The CDR3 region is CASSESVTEAFF. In DNA, the CDR3 is TGTGCCAGCAGTGAATCAGTCACTGAAGCTTTCTTT.

This clone was recorded a few times. Here the CDR3 DNA reads TGTGCCAGCAGCTCCACAGGGGGGACCGGGGAGCTGTTTTTT. Amino acids: CASSSTGGTGELFF. This rearrangement joins TRBV7-3 to TRBJ2-2; 8 positions agree with TRBD1. V shed 4 bases, J shed 5 bases, and the junction held 3 bases outside the gene matches. From germline, CDR1 is SGHTA and CDR2 FQGTGA. The length of the CDR3 is 14 residues.

The V and J genes are TRBV5-1 and TRBJ1-6; 7 bases are a match to TRBD1. Germline V gene lookup returns CDR1 SGHRS and CDR2 YFSETQ. There are 15 residues in the CDR3. V lost 1 base, J lost 10 bases, and 8 bases stayed unmatched. DNA of the CDR3: TGCGCCAGCAGCTTGACAACAGGGGCTGGATCACCCCTCCACTTT. Amino acid sequence: CASSLTTGAGSPLHF.

The chain recombines TRBV5-1 with TRBJ2-7; 7 positions agree with TRBD1. Germline V gene sequence: CDR1 SGHRS, CDR2 YFSETQ. V lost 4 bases to trimming and J lost 6 bases; unmatched junction nucleotides: 7. The CDR3 length is 13 residues. In DNA, the CDR3 is TGCGCCAGCAGCGTGACAGGGCGAGGCGAGCAGTACTTC. Amino acids: CASSVTGRGEQYF.

This clone appeared once. CDR3 DNA: TGTGCCAGCAGGAGACAGGGAGAGACCCAGTACTTC. Translating it yields CASRRQGETQYF. The chain uses TRBV6-6 and TRBJ2-5; 7 nucleotides match TRBD1. Germline V lookup: CDR1 MNHNY, CDR2 SVGAGI (reference sequence). The CDR3 has 12 residues. Unmatched junction bases numbered 2, after V lost 6 bases and J lost 4 bases.

The CDR3, as DNA: TGTGCCAGCAGCGGACAGGGGACAGATACGCAGTATTTT. The encoded protein is CASSGQGTDTQYF. The chain recombines TRBV5-4 with TRBJ2-3, with TRBD1 matching over 9 bases. CDR3 length: 13 amino acids. With V trimmed by 4 bases and J by 3 bases, 0 bases remained unmatched. Germline V lookup: CDR1 SGHNT, CDR2 YYREEE (reference sequence).

This clone came up a few times. This chain links TRBV5-1 with TRBJ2-5, with a tentative D call TRBD1 (6 bases). This CDR3 region has 14 residues. Germline CDR1 and CDR2: SGHRS and YFSETQ. V lost 3 bases and J 2 bases, leaving 11 bases between the germline ends. CDR3 protein: CASSSGQTQETQYF. As DNA, the CDR3 is TGCGCCAGCAGCTCCGGACAGACGCAAGAGACCCAGTACTTC.

The chain recombines TRBV2 with TRBJ2-3; D may be TRBD1 (6 bases). This CDR3 has 13 residues. In germline, CDR1 is SNHLY, CDR2 FYNNEI. Trimming removed 7 bases from V and 5 bases from J, with 13 bases in between. The CDR3 is CASKEQGLDTQYF. DNA of the CDR3: TGTGCCAGCAAGGAACAGGGTTTAGATACGCAGTATTTT.

The V and J genes are TRBV19 and TRBJ1-5, with D possibly TRBD1 on 5 matching bases. From germline, CDR1 is LNHDA and CDR2 SQIVND (reference sequence). Trimming shortened V by 3 bases and J by 3 bases, and 12 bases separated the two germline ends. The CDR3 has 15 amino acids. The CDR3 sequence is CASSIRQGDNQPQHF. The CDR3 DNA reads TGTGCCAGTAGTATCAGGCAGGGTGACAATCAGCCCCAGCATTTT.